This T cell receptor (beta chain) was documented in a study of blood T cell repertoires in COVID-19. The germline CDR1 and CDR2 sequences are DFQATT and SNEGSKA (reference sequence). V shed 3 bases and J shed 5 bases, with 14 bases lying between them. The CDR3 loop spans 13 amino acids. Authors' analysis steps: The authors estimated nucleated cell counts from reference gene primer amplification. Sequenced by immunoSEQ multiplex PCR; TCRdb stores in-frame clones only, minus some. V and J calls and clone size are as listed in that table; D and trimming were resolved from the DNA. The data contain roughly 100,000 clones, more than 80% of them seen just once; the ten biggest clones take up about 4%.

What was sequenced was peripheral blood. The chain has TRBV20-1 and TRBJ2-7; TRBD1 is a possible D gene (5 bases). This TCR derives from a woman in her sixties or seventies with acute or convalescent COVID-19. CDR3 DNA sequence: TGCAGTGCTAGTAGGGGTTCCAGGGACGAGCAGTACGTC. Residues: CSASRGSRDEQYV.